These 4 T cell receptor beta chains were sequenced from one sample in a study of cytomegalovirus exposure and HLA in healthy donors. PCR amplification relied on 60 Vbeta primers (plus 13 Jbeta primers). The method was immunoSEQ multiplex PCR; TCRdb's version includes in-frame clones alone and lacks a portion of them. The sample lists around 110,000 clones, 70% to 80% occurring once. Sequencing was done on a sample of PBMCs. These receptors were obtained from a boy aged 5-17 years in good health and CMV-seronegative.

This chain links TRBV28 with TRBJ1-3; D is possibly TRBD1 (5 bases). Germline V CDR1 and CDR2: MDHEN, SYDVKM. The CDR3 runs to 14 residues. V shed 5 bases and J shed 4 bases, with 12 bases lying between them. For the CDR3, the DNA is TGTGCCAGCAGTGCCCGCGGGGGAGGAAACACCATATATTTT. The encoded protein is CASSARGGGNTIYF.

The chain recombines TRBV9 with TRBJ1-1; a weak D match, TRBD1 (5 bases). CDR1 is SGDLS and CDR2 is YYNGEE in the germline V gene. V was clipped by 0 bases and J by 10 bases, with 13 bases between them. CDR3 length equals 13 residues. The CDR3 DNA is TGTGCCAGCAGCGTAGTAGGGGACGGGAGAGCTTTCTTT. Residues: CASSVVGDGRAFF.

The chain couples TRBV30 to TRBJ2-4, with TRBD1 as a possible D gene (8 bases). With 0 bases removed from V and 8 bases from J, the gap between germline ends came to 11 bases. The germline V gene has CDR1 GTSNPN and CDR2 SVGIG (reference sequence). The CDR3 extends over 13 amino acids. The CDR3 nucleotides read TGTGCCTGGAGTGTACAGGGGGGGCACATTCAGTACTTC. Encoded protein: CAWSVQGGHIQYF.

The rearrangement joins TRBV28 to TRBJ2-7; tentatively, D is TRBD2 (6 bases). V gave up 6 bases and J gave up 0 bases, with 18 bases separating them. Germline V gene lookup returns CDR1 MDHEN and CDR2 SYDVKM. CDR3 length equals 16 residues. CDR3 protein: CASSPWEAGRSYEQYF. CDR3 coding DNA: TGTGCCAGCAGCCCATGGGAGGCCGGACGCTCCTACGAGCAGTACTTC.